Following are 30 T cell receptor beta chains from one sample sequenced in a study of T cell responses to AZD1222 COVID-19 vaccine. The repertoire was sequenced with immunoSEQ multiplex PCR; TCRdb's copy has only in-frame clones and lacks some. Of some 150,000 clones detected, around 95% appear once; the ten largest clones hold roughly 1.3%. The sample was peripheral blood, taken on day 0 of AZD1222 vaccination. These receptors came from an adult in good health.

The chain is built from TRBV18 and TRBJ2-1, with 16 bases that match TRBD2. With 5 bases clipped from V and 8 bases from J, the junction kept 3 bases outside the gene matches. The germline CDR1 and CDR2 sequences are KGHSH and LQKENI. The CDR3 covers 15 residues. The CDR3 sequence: CASSGTSGRVDEQFF. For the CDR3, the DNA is TGTGCCAGCTCAGGGACTAGCGGGAGGGTCGATGAGCAGTTCTTC.

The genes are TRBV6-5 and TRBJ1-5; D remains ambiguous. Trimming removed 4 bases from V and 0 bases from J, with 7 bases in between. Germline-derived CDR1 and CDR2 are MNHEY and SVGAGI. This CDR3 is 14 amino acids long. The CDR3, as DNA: TGTGCCAGCAGTTCTTTCAATAGCAATCAGCCCCAGCATTTT. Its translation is CASSSFNSNQPQHF.

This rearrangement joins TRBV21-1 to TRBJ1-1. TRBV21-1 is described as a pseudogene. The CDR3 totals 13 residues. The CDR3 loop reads CASSKGEGGEAFF. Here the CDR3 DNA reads TGTGCCAGCAGCAAAGGTGAGGGAGGTGAAGCTTTCTTT.

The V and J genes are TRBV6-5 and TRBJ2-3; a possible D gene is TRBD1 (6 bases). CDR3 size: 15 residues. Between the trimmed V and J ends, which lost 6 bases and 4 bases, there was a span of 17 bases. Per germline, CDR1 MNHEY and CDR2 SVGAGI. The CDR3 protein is CASSPGTNNADTQYF. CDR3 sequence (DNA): TGTGCCAGCAGCCCCGGGACAAATAACGCAGATACGCAGTATTTT.

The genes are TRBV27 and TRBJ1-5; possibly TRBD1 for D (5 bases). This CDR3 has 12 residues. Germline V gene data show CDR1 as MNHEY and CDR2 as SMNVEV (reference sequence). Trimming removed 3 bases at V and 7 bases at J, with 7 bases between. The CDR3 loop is CASSFPGQPQHF. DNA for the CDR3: TGTGCCAGCAGTTTTCCAGGGCAGCCCCAGCATTTT.

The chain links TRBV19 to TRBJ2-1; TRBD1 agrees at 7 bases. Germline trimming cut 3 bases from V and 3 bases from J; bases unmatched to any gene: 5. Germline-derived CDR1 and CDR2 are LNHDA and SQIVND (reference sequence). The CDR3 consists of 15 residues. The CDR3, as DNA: TGTGCCAGTAGTATCCCGACAGGGAACTACAATGAGCAGTTCTTC. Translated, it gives CASSIPTGNYNEQFF. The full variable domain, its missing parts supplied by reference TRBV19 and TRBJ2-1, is DGGITQSPKYLFRKEGQNVTLSCEQNLNHDAMYWYRQDPGQGLRLIYYSQIVNDFQKGDIAEGYSVSREKKESFPLTVTSAQKNPTAFYLCASSIPTGNYNEQFFGPGTRLTVL.

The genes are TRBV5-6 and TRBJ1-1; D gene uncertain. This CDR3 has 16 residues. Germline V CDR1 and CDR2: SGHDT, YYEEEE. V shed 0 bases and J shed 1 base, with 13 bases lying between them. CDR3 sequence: CASSLDAGTPNTEAFF. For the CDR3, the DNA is TGTGCCAGCAGCTTGGACGCTGGAACGCCGAACACTGAAGCTTTCTTT.

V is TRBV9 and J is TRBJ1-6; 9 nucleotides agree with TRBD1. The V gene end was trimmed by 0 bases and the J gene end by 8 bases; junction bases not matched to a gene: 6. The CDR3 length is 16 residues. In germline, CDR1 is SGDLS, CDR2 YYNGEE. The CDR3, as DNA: TGTGCCAGCAGCGTAGCAGGGGGGACAGGGTATTCACCCCTCCACTTT. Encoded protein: CASSVAGGTGYSPLHF.

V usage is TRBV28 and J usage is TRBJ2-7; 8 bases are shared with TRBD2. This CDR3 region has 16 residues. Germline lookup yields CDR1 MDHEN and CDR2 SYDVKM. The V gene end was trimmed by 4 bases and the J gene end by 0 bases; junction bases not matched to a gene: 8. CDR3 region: CASSSNSGESSYEQYV. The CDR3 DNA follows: TGTGCCAGCAGTTCGAATAGCGGGGAGAGCTCCTACGAGCAGTACGTC.

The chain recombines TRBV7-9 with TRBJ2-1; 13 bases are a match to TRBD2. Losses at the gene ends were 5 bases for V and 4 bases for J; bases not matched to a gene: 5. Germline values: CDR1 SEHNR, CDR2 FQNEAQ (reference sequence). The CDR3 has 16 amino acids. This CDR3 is CASSPMTSGGYNEQFF. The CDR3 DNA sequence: TGTGCCAGCAGCCCCATGACTAGCGGGGGGTACAATGAGCAGTTCTTC.

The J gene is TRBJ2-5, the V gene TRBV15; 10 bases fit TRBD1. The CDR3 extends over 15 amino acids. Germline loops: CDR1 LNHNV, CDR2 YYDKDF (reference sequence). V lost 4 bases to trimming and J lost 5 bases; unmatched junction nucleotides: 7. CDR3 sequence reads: CATSMRQGALETQYF. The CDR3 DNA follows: TGTGCCACCAGCATGCGACAGGGGGCCCTGGAGACCCAGTACTTC.

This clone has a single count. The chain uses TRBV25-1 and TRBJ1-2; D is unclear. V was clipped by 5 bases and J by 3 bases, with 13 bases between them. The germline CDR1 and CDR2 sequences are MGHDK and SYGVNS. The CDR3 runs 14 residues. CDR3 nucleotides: TGTGCCAGCAGTCCATGGCAGACTGACTATGGCTACACCTTC. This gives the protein CASSPWQTDYGYTF.

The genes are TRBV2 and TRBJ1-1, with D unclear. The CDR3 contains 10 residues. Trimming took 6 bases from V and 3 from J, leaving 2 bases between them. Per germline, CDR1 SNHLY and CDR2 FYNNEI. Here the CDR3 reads CASRDTEAFF. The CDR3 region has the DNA TGTGCCAGCAGAGACACTGAAGCTTTCTTT.

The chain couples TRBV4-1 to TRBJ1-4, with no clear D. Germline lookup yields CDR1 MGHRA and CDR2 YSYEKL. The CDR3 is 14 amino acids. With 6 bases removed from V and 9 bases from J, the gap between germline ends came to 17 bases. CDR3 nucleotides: TGCGCCAGCAGTCTCTTAGAGGGCGGGAAAAAACTGTTTTTT. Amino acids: CASSLLEGGKKLFF.

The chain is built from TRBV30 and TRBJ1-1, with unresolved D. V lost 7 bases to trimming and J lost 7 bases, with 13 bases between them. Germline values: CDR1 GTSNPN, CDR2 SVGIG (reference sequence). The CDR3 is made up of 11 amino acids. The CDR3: CALFLGFEAFF. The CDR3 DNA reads TGTGCCTTATTTTTAGGGTTTGAAGCTTTCTTT.

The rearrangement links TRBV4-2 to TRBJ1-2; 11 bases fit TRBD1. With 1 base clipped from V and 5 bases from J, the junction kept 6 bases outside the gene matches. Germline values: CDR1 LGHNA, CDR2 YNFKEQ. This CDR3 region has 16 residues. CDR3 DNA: TGTGCCAGCAGCCAAGGGACAGGGGGCGTATGGTATGGCTACACCTTC. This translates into CASSQGTGGVWYGYTF.

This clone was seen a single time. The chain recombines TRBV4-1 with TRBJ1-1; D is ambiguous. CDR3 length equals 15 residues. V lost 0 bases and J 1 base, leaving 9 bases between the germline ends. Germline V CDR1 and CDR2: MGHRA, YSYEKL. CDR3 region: CASSQDPSENTEAFF. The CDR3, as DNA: TGCGCCAGCAGCCAAGATCCTTCGGAGAACACTGAAGCTTTCTTT.

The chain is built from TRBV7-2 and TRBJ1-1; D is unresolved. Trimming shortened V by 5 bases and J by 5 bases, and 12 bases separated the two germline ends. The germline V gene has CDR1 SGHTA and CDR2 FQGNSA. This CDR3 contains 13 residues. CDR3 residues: CASSPILFTEAFF. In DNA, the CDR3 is TGTGCCAGCAGCCCCATTTTATTTACTGAAGCTTTCTTT.

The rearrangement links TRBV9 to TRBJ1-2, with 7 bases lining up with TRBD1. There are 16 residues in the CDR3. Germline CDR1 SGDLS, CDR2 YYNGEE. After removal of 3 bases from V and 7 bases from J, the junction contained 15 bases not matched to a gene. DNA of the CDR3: TGTGCCAGCAGCGCCAGGGGGGGAGTCTTCGGTCGTGGCTACACCTTC. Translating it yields CASSARGGVFGRGYTF.

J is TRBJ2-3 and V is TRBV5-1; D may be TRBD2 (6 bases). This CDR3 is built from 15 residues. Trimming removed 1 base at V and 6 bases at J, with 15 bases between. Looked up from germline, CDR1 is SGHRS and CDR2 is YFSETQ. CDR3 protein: CASSLLPGLFDTQYF. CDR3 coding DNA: TGCGCCAGCAGCTTGTTACCGGGACTTTTCGATACGCAGTATTTT.

The CDR3 protein is CASSSTKRGSSGYRSLNTEAFF. In DNA, the CDR3 is TGCGCCAGCAGTTCGACAAAGCGCGGATCCTCGGGCTACCGGTCCCTGAACACTGAAGCTTTCTTT. This chain joins TRBV23-1 and TRBJ1-1; D ambiguous. TRBV23-1 is known as an ORF, though its function is uncertain. Trimming shortened V by 5 bases and J by 0 bases, and 34 bases separated the two germline ends. The CDR3 has 22 residues.

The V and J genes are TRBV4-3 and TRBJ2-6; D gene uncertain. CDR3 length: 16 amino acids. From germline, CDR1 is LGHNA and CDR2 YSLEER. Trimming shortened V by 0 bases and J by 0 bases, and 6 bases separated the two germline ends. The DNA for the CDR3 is TGCGCCAGCAGCCAAGAAGTGAGCTCTGGGGCCAACGTCCTGACTTTC. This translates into CASSQEVSSGANVLTF.

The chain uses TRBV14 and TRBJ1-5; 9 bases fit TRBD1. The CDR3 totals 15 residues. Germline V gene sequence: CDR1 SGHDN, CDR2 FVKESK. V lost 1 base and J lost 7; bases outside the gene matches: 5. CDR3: CASSQGGTGPQPQHF. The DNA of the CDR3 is TGTGCCAGCAGCCAAGGAGGGACAGGGCCGCAGCCCCAGCATTTT.

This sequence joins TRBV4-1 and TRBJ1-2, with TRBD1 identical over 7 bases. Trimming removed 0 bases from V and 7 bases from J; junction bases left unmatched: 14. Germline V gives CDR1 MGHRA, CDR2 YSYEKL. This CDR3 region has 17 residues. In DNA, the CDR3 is TGCGCCAGCAGCCAAGATCAAGGGGGCACGTACGAAGCTGGCTACACCTTC. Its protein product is CASSQDQGGTYEAGYTF.

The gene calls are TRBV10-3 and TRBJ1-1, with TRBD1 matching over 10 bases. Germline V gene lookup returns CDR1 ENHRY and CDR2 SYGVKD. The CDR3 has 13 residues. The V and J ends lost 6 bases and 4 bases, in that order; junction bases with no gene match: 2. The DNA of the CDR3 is TGTGCCATCAGACGGGACAGGGGCACTGAAGCTTTCTTT. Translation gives CAIRRDRGTEAFF.

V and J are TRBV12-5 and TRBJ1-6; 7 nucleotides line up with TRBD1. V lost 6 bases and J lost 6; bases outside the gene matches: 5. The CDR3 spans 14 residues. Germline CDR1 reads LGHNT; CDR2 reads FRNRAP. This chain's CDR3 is CASGQGGVNSPLHF. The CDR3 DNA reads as TGTGCTAGTGGCCAAGGGGGCGTTAATTCACCCCTCCACTTT.

This CDR3 reads CASSQGAGEGTIYF. CDR3 coding DNA: TGTGCCAGCAGCCAAGGGGCAGGGGAAGGGACCATATATTTT. V and J are TRBV3-1 (or the pseudogene TRBV3-2) and TRBJ1-3, with D possibly matching TRBD1 (6 bases). The V gene lost 1 base and the J gene lost 10 bases, with 14 bases spanning the gap. Germline CDR1 LGHDT, CDR2 YNNKEL (reference sequence). The length of the CDR3 is 14 residues.

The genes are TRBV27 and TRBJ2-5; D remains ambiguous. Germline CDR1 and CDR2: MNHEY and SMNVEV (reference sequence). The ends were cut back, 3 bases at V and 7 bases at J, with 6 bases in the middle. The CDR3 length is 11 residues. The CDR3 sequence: CASSFPGTQYF. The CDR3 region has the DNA TGTGCCAGCAGTTTTCCCGGGACCCAGTACTTC.

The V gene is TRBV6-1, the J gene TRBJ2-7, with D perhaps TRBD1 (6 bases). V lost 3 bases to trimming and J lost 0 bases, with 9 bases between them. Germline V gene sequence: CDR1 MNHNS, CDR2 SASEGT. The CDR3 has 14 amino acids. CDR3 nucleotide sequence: TGTGCCAGCAGTGAGGCACAGGGCTCCTACGAGCAGTACGTC. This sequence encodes CASSEAQGSYEQYV.

CDR3 in amino acids: CASSSQKGELFF. Written as DNA, the CDR3 is TGTGCCAGCAGCTCCCAAAAAGGAGAGCTGTTTTTT. J is TRBJ1-4 and V is TRBV5-4; D call uncertain. V gave up 3 bases and J gave up 14 bases, with 14 bases separating them. Germline CDR1 SGHNT, CDR2 YYREEE (reference sequence). The CDR3 totals 12 residues.